Presented here are 27 T cell receptor beta chains from one specimen sequenced in a study of blood T cell repertoires in COVID-19. Measured with immunoSEQ multiplex PCR; TCRdb has only the in-frame clones, and not every one. The sample lists some 330,000 clones; more than 70% were seen once. The sequenced sample was PBMCs or T cells enriched from blood (not recorded which). All receptors come from a man aged 40-49 years in a cohort exposed to, infected with or recovered from COVID-19 (not recorded which).

The chain has TRBV9 and TRBJ2-7; 8 nucleotides match TRBD1. The CDR3 runs 15 residues. Trimming took 0 bases from V and 6 from J; bases not matched to a gene: 8. CDR1 and CDR2 from the germline V gene are SGDLS and YYNGEE. CDR3 in DNA: TGTGCCAGCAGCGTAGGGGCAGGGGGCTTTGGCGAGCAGTACTTC. This translates into CASSVGAGGFGEQYF.

The CDR3 nucleotides read TGTGCCAGCAGCTTGGGGTCAGGGGTCACTGAAGCTTTCTTT. It encodes CASSLGSGVTEAFF. The chain employs TRBV5-5 and TRBJ1-1; D perhaps matches TRBD1 (6 bases). This CDR3 contains 14 residues. Deletions cut 0 bases from V and 4 bases from J, with 10 bases between. Germline values: CDR1 SGHKS, CDR2 YYEKEE (reference sequence).

The CDR3 sequence is CASSNVSGGAYEQYF. The CDR3, as DNA: TGTGCCAGCAGCAATGTTAGCGGGGGGGCCTACGAGCAGTACTTC. The chain links TRBV21-1 to TRBJ2-7; the listed D gene, TRBD2, was not tested against the DNA. TRBV21-1 corresponds to a pseudogene. CDR3 length: 15 amino acids.

The V call is TRBV28, the J call TRBJ2-3; D is perhaps TRBD1 (6 bases). Per germline, CDR1 MDHEN and CDR2 SYDVKM. Trimming left V 3 bases short and J 3 bases short, with 10 bases between. This CDR3 is built from 14 residues. The CDR3 DNA is TGTGCCAGCAGTTTGAGTACAGGGACAGATACGCAGTATTTT. Residues: CASSLSTGTDTQYF.

The chain joins TRBV11-3 to TRBJ2-3, with D uncertain. Germline V gene data show CDR1 as SGHNT and CDR2 as YENEEA. CDR3 length: 13 residues. Trimming took 1 base from V and 5 from J, leaving 7 bases between them. CDR3 loop: CASSLGSGDTQYF. The CDR3 region has the DNA TGTGCCAGCAGCTTAGGCTCGGGAGATACGCAGTATTTT.

This chain uses TRBV7-8 with TRBJ2-3; D might be TRBD2 (6 bases). Trimming shortened V by 6 bases and J by 5 bases, and 9 bases separated the two germline ends. The CDR3 totals 12 residues. CDR1 and CDR2 from the germline V gene are SGHVS and FQNEAQ. CDR3 bases: TGTGCCAGCAGTCGGGGAGGAGATACGCAGTATTTT. It encodes CASSRGGDTQYF.

J is TRBJ1-1 and V is TRBV6-5, with D perhaps matching TRBD1 (6 bases). CDR3 length: 14 amino acids. The germline V and J ends were trimmed by 4 bases and 6 bases, with 15 bases remaining between them. CDR1 and CDR2 from the germline V gene are MNHEY and SVGAGI. CDR3: CASSLQGGRAEAFF. The DNA of the CDR3 is TGTGCCAGCAGTTTACAGGGTGGAAGGGCTGAAGCTTTCTTT.

The chain recombines TRBV3-1 (or the pseudogene TRBV3-2) with TRBJ2-7; TRBD2 agrees at 7 bases. Germline lookup yields CDR1 LGHDT and CDR2 YNNKEL (reference sequence). The CDR3 is 14 amino acids. The junction had 3 bases not matched to a gene; V was cut back by 1 base and J by 3 bases. CDR3 bases: TGTGCCAGCAGCCAAGTGAGCGGGGACTACGAGCAGTACTTC. Encoded protein: CASSQVSGDYEQYF.

This chain joins TRBV6-5 and TRBJ1-5; tentatively, D is TRBD1 (5 bases). Germline lookup yields CDR1 MNHEY and CDR2 SVGAGI. The CDR3 has 13 amino acids. Trimming removed 2 bases at V and 5 bases at J, with 7 bases between. The CDR3 DNA reads TGTGCCAGCAGTTACAACAGGCATCAGCCCCAGCATTTT. Its protein is CASSYNRHQPQHF.

The J gene is TRBJ2-7, the V gene TRBV18, with TRBD1 matching over 12 bases. CDR3 length: 14 residues. The J segment lost 7 bases and the V segment lost 5 bases, leaving 6 bases of the junction unmatched. Germline CDR1 is KGHSH and CDR2 is LQKENI. CDR3 region: CASSTGQGAGEQYF. The CDR3 DNA reads as TGTGCCAGCTCAACGGGACAGGGGGCGGGAGAGCAGTACTTC.

This clone was seen a handful of times. Sequence at one end of the junction differs from germline and may be a read error. This rearrangement joins TRBV7-9 to TRBJ2-7; 12 bases are shared with TRBD2. Germline V gene sequence: CDR1 SEHNR, CDR2 FQNEAQ (reference sequence). The CDR3 spans 14 residues. CDR3 residues: CASSLAGGRYEQYF. As DNA, the CDR3 is TGTGCCAGCAGCCTAGCGGGAGGGCGATACGAGCAGTACTTC.

This clone was seen a few times. At one of its ends the junction is not consistent with the germline gene, which may arise from a read error. The chain combines TRBV24-1 with TRBJ1-5; D call uncertain. CDR3 length: 13 amino acids. The germline V gene encodes CDR1 KGHDR and CDR2 SFDVKD. The CDR3 sequence: CAASPGSNQPQHF. CDR3 in DNA: TGTGCCGCCAGTCCAGGTAGCAATCAGCCCCAGCATTTT.

The rearrangement joins TRBV30 to TRBJ1-1, with D possibly matching TRBD1 (6 bases). Per the germline V gene, CDR1 is GTSNPN and CDR2 is SVGIG (reference sequence). V lost 0 bases to trimming and J lost 7 bases, with 12 bases between them. The CDR3 has 13 residues. The CDR3 protein is CAWSVQQGFEAFF. DNA for the CDR3: TGTGCCTGGAGTGTACAACAGGGATTTGAAGCTTTCTTT.

For this clone: The sample contains more than one DNA sequence encoding this CDR3. The V call is TRBV27, the J call TRBJ1-5; D is possibly TRBD1 (5 bases). Germline V gene lookup returns CDR1 MNHEY and CDR2 SMNVEV (reference sequence). The CDR3 contains 14 residues. Trimming removed 3 bases at V and 4 bases at J, with 10 bases between. The chain's CDR3 is CASSFSGYNQPQHF. In DNA, the CDR3 is TGTGCCAGCAGTTTCTCAGGGTATAATCAGCCCCAGCATTTT.

The CDR3 nucleotides are TGCGCCAGCAGCCAGATTCCCTCTGGGGCCAACGTCCTGACTTTC. Translating gives CASSQIPSGANVLTF. The rearrangement uses TRBV5-1 and TRBJ2-6; D unresolved. Trimming removed 4 bases from V and 0 bases from J, with 8 bases in between. The CDR3 consists of 15 residues. Germline V CDR1 and CDR2: SGHRS, YFSETQ.

V usage is TRBV6-5 and J usage is TRBJ1-5; 8 bases fit TRBD1. The V gene's germline CDR1 is MNHEY and CDR2 SVGAGI. J lost 1 base, V lost 6 bases, and 5 bases had no gene match. The CDR3 totals 15 residues. The CDR3 nucleotides read TGTGCCAGCAGGACAGGGGAGGTCAGCAATCAGCCCCAGCATTTT. Protein: CASRTGEVSNQPQHF.

The chain is built from TRBV11-3 and TRBJ2-2, with TRBD2 identical over 10 bases. The CDR3 totals 16 residues. In germline, CDR1 is SGHNT, CDR2 YENEEA. The V segment lost 2 bases and the J segment 5 bases; nucleotides outside the gene matches: 5. The CDR3 nucleotides read TGTGCCAGCAGCTTACTAGCGGGAGTACGGACCGGGGAGCTGTTTTTT. Amino acids: CASSLLAGVRTGELFF. The complete variable domain, with remaining parts taken from reference TRBV11-3 and TRBJ2-2, reads EAGVVQSPRYKIIEKKQPVAFWCNPISGHNTLYWYLQNLGQGPELLIRYENEEAVDDSQLPKDRFSAERLKGVDSTLKIQPAELGDSAVYLCASSLLAGVRTGELFFGEGSRLTVL.

The V call is TRBV19, the J call TRBJ2-3, with 9 bases lining up with TRBD2. CDR1 is LNHDA, CDR2 SQIVND, per germline (reference sequence). This CDR3 has 16 residues. J lost 2 bases, V lost 4 bases, and 7 bases had no gene match. This CDR3 is CASSKSSGRTTDTQYF. The CDR3 DNA is TGTGCCAGTAGTAAATCCAGCGGGAGGACCACAGATACGCAGTATTTT.

This clone was detected only once. The chain carries TRBV5-1 and TRBJ1-2; D not certain. This CDR3 contains 14 residues. V gave up 0 bases and J gave up 7 bases, with 13 bases separating them. Germline V gene sequence: CDR1 SGHRS, CDR2 YFSETQ. CDR3 in DNA: TGCGCCAGCAGCTTGGATAGGCCGGAGGGTGGCTACACCTTC. This translates into CASSLDRPEGGYTF.

The chain employs TRBV27 and TRBJ2-1, with a tentative D call TRBD1 (5 bases). CDR1 and CDR2 (germline): MNHEY, SMNVEV (reference sequence). The V end lost 4 bases, the J end lost 9 bases, and 16 bases lay between the germline ends. This CDR3 contains 14 residues. CDR3 region: CASSSTRDKVEQFF. The CDR3 coding sequence is TGTGCCAGCAGTTCGACCAGGGATAAGGTTGAGCAGTTCTTC.

The chain uses TRBV24-1 and TRBJ2-1, with TRBD2 identical over 8 bases. Germline loops: CDR1 KGHDR, CDR2 SFDVKD. V trimming: 3 bases; J trimming: 7 bases; junction bases outside the gene matches: 7. There are 15 residues in the CDR3. CDR3: CATSDPSGSDNEQFF. The CDR3 DNA sequence: TGTGCCACCAGTGATCCCAGCGGGAGTGATAATGAGCAGTTCTTC.

The CDR3 nucleotides are TGTGCCTGGAGTGTATCAGGGGCGACTGAAGCTTTCTTT. Amino acid sequence: CAWSVSGATEAFF. J is TRBJ1-1 and V is TRBV30; D is possibly TRBD1 (6 bases). Germline CDR1 GTSNPN, CDR2 SVGIG (reference sequence). The CDR3 is made up of 13 amino acids. The V end was cut by 0 bases, the J end by 5 bases, with 10 bases between.

J is TRBJ2-1 and V is TRBV5-5; D may be TRBD1 (6 bases). Trimming shortened V by 2 bases and J by 3 bases, and 12 bases separated the two germline ends. Germline V gene data show CDR1 as SGHKS and CDR2 as YYEKEE (reference sequence). CDR3 size: 15 residues. CDR3: CASSFGDTNYNEQFF. In DNA form, the CDR3 reads TGTGCCAGCAGCTTTGGGGACACAAACTACAATGAGCAGTTCTTC.

The gene calls are TRBV5-4 and TRBJ2-1; possible D gene TRBD1, 6 bases. CDR1 is SGHNT, CDR2 YYREEE, per germline (reference sequence). The CDR3 contains 15 residues. V lost 3 bases, J lost 6 bases, and 16 bases lay in between. CDR3 DNA sequence: TGTGCCAGCAGCTCAGGGGTGGGAACCTTCAATGAGCAGTTCTTC. Translated, it gives CASSSGVGTFNEQFF.

The chain employs TRBV5-6 and TRBJ1-3, with D possibly matching TRBD1 (5 bases). The V end was cut by 4 bases, the J end by 2 bases, with 16 bases between. The CDR3 has 16 residues. Per the germline V gene, CDR1 is SGHDT and CDR2 is YYEEEE. The chain's CDR3 is CASSPGWSGTGNTIYF. CDR3 DNA: TGTGCCAGCAGCCCCGGTTGGTCAGGGACTGGAAACACCATATATTTT.

The chain combines TRBV5-6 with TRBJ2-7, with 8 bases fitting TRBD2. There are 16 residues in the CDR3. Looked up from germline, CDR1 is SGHDT and CDR2 is YYEEEE. Trimming at V came to 4 bases and at J to 6 bases, leaving 15 bases not matched to a gene. The CDR3 DNA reads as TGTGCCAGCAGCGTCCTCGGCAGCGGGAGATCTTCCGAGCAGTACTTC. Its protein product is CASSVLGSGRSSEQYF.

The chain joins TRBV5-8 to TRBJ2-3; TRBD2 matches 7 bases. The trim removed 4 bases at V and 2 bases at J, leaving 10 bases unmatched. Per the germline V gene, CDR1 is SGHTS and CDR2 is YDEGEE. The CDR3 length is 16 residues. The CDR3 DNA reads TGTGCCAGCAGCCTGGATTGGGGGAGGGTCACAGATACGCAGTATTTT. It translates to CASSLDWGRVTDTQYF.